This T cell receptor beta chain was sequenced in a study of shared clonotypes between healthy human individuals. Study in general: A donor's plate count was three for CD4 naive and three for CD4 memory; CD8 naive had two and CD8 memory one.

The germline V gene encodes CDR1 SEHNR and CDR2 FQNEAQ (reference sequence). J lost 7 bases, V lost 1 base, and 4 bases had no gene match. The CDR3 runs 13 residues. Everyone who donated was a Caucasian adult who lived in Nashville, Tennessee. In the case of this clone: A much bigger clone sits one base away, suggesting this may be a read error. The sample holds other DNA sequences that translate to the same CDR3.

Original methodology: ImmunoSEQ yielded junction-only sequences lacking quality scores, so filtering differed. Generated by immunoSEQ multiplex PCR, the TCRdb table keeps only in-frame clones and is missing some. That table furnishes V, J and clone size, whereas the DNA furnished D and trimming. The sample carries about a million clones, 60% to 80% recorded once. V gene TRBV7-9 combines with J gene TRBJ2-7, with 7 bases fitting TRBD2. The sequencing input was memory CD4+ T cells from PBMCs. Subset here: CD45RA-negative fraction. This clonotype was obtained from a man between 18 and 29 years old in good health. Some clones in this sample may be carry-over from other donors' samples. The CDR3 DNA reads as TGTGCCAGCAGCTTAGGACTAGCCGGAGAGCAGTACTTC. It is translated as CASSLGLAGEQYF.